What follows is one T cell receptor beta chain and its context. Antigen: not known. The sample is drawn from a study of T-cell reconstitution after alpha-beta-depleted transplantation in children. Whole-study results and caveats: The main origin of T-cell counts and diversity one year after transplant was newly produced T cells.

CDR3 size: 16 residues. Germline CDR1 reads MNHNS; CDR2 reads SASEGT. Trimming removed 5 bases at V and 1 base at J, with 18 bases between. A TCRbeta library incorporating unique molecular identifiers was prepared. One entry per CDR3 protein, called by TCRdb with MiXCR from the PCR reads. The sample yields over 200,000 distinct CDR3 sequences, around 9.2% seen once. The material sequenced was PBMCs, mostly from graft donor cells, taken 360 days after TCRalphabeta/CD19-depleted stem cell transplant. V is TRBV6-1 and J is TRBJ2-7; D possibly corresponds to TRBD2 (6 bases). This TCR was recovered from a male patient aged 2-9 years who had a stem cell transplant for acute myeloid leukemia, so the T cells may come from the graft donor. In DNA form, the CDR3 reads TGTGCCAGCAGTCGCCGCGGCGGGACTGTGTCCTACGAGCAGTACTTC. It is translated as CASSRRGGTVSYEQYF.